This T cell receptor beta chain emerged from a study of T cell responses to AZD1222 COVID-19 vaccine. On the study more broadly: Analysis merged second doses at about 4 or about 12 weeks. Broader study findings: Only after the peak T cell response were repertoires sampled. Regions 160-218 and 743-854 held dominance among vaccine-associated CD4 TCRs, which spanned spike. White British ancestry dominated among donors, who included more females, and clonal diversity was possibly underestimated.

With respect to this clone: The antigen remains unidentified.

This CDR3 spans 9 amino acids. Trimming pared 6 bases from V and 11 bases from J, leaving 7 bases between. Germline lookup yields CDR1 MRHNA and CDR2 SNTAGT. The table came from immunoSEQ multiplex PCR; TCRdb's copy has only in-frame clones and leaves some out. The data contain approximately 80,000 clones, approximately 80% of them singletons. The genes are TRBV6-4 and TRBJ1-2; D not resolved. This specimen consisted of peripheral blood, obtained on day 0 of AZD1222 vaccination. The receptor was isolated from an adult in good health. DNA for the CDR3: TGTGCCAGCAGGCCGCCTTACACCTTC. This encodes CASRPPYTF.